This T cell receptor beta chain was identified during a study of blood T cell repertoires in COVID-19. Using immunoSEQ multiplex PCR, the repertoire was profiled, and TCRdb retains in-frame clones only, with some absent. The table includes roughly 97,000 clones, approximately 80% detected once. This CDR3 spans 16 amino acids. Trimming removed 3 bases from V and 2 bases from J, with 13 bases in between. From germline, CDR1 is KGHDR and CDR2 SFDVKD. This clone showed up just a few times. The specimen was peripheral blood. The source of this sequence is a man in his 70s with acute or convalescent COVID-19. The rearrangement links TRBV24-1 to TRBJ2-1; D is possibly TRBD2 (5 bases). The CDR3: CATSDPTIPPYNEQFF. In DNA, the CDR3 is TGTGCCACCAGTGATCCGACTATCCCCCCCTACAATGAGCAGTTCTTC.